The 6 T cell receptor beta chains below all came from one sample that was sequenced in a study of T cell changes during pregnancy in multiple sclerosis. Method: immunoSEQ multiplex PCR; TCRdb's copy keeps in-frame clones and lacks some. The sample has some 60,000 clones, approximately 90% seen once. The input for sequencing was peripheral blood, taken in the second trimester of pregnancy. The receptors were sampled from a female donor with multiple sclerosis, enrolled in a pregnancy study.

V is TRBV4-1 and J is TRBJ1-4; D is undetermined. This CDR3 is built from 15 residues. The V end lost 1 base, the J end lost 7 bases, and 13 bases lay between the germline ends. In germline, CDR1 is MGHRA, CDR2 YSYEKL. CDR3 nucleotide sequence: TGCGCCAGCAGCCAAGTTGAGGCCCGTACTGAAAAACTGTTTTTT. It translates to CASSQVEARTEKLFF.

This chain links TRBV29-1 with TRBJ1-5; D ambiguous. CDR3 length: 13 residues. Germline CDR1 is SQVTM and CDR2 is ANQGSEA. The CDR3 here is CSRVSGRNQPQHF. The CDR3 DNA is TGCAGTCGGGTCAGCGGTCGCAATCAGCCCCAGCATTTT.

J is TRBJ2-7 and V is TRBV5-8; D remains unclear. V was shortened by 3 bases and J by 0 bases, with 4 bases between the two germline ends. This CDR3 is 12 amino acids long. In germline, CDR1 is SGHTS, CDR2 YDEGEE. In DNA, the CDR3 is TGTGCCAGCAGCTCCAGCTCCTACGAGCAGTACTTC. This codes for CASSSSSYEQYF.

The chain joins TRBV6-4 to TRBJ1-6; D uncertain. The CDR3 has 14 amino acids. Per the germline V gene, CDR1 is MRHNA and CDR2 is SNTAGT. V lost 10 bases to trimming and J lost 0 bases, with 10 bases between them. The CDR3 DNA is TGTGCCAACCTAGTTAGCTCCTATAATTCACCCCTCCACTTT. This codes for CANLVSSYNSPLHF.

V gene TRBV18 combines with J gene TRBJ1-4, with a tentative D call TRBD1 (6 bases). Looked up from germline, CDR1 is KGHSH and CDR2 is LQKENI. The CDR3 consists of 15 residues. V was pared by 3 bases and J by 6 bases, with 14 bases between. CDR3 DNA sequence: TGTGCCAGCTCACCTAAAGAGGGGGTCTATGAAAAACTGTTTTTT. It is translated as CASSPKEGVYEKLFF.

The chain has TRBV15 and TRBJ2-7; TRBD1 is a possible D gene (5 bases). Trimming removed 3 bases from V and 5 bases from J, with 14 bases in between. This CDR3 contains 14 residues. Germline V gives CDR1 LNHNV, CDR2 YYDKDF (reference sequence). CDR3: CATSRGPEVDEQYF. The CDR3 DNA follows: TGTGCCACCAGCAGGGGGCCCGAGGTCGACGAGCAGTACTTC.